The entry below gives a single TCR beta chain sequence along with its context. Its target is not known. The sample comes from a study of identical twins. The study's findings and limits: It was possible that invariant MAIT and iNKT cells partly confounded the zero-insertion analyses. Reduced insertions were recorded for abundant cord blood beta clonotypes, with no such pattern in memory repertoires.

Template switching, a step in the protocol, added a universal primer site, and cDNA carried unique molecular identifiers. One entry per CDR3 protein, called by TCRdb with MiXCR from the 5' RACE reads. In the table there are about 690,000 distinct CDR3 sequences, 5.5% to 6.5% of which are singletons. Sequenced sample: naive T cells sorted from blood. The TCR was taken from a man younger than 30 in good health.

Written as DNA, the CDR3 is TGTGCCAGCAGCGTAGATCCGGGACAGGGAAGCGATGGCTACACCTTC. Amino acid sequence: CASSVDPGQGSDGYTF. The chain couples TRBV9 to TRBJ1-2; 9 bases are a match to TRBD1. The CDR3 loop spans 16 amino acids. The V segment lost 0 bases and the J segment 6 bases; nucleotides outside the gene matches: 9. Per germline, CDR1 SGDLS and CDR2 YYNGEE.